The 12 T cell receptor beta chains given below trace back to one sample, sequenced in a study of cytomegalovirus exposure and HLA in healthy donors. PCR involved 60 Vbeta and 13 Jbeta primers. Here immunoSEQ multiplex PCR was the method, and the copy in TCRdb shows in-frame clones only, minus some. The sample records some 190,000 clones, around 76% being singletons. Sequenced: PBMCs. The receptors shown here come from a man aged 40-55 years in good health and CMV-seronegative.

The rearrangement joins TRBV7-9 to TRBJ2-7; unclear D gene. Germline CDR1 reads SEHNR; CDR2 reads FQNEAQ (reference sequence). V was cut by 3 bases and J by 5 bases, with 5 bases left in between. The CDR3 extends over 11 amino acids. The CDR3, as DNA: TGTGCCAGCAGCTTTTCCAACGAGCAGTACTTC. Protein sequence: CASSFSNEQYF.

The rearrangement links TRBV5-1 to TRBJ1-1; 7 bases match TRBD1. This CDR3 is built from 15 residues. The trim removed 3 bases at V and 2 bases at J, leaving 7 bases unmatched. Germline loops: CDR1 SGHRS, CDR2 YFSETQ. The CDR3 DNA reads TGCGCCAGCAGCTATAGACAGGGTTCTAACACTGAAGCTTTCTTT. It is translated as CASSYRQGSNTEAFF.

This chain connects TRBV6-6 to TRBJ2-5; 7 bases agree with TRBD1. Trimming cost V 2 bases and J 2 bases; bases outside gene matches: 8. This CDR3 has 16 residues. Looked up from germline, CDR1 is MNHNY and CDR2 is SVGAGI (reference sequence). Here the CDR3 reads CASSYPRTGPQETQYF. The CDR3 nucleotides read TGTGCCAGCAGTTACCCAAGGACAGGACCACAAGAGACCCAGTACTTC.

The CDR3 DNA sequence: TGTGCCAGCAGCAACGACAGGACCGCGTACCAAGAGACCCAGTACTTC. This encodes CASSNDRTAYQETQYF. This chain joins TRBV21-1 and TRBJ2-5; TRBD1 is the table's D call, not checked against the DNA. TRBV21-1 is an annotated pseudogene. The CDR3 consists of 16 residues.

The genes are TRBV7-8 and TRBJ2-3; 9 positions agree with TRBD2. The CDR3 is 14 amino acids. V lost 9 bases, J lost 2 bases, and 6 bases stayed unmatched. Germline V gene lookup returns CDR1 SGHVS and CDR2 FQNEAQ. CDR3 DNA sequence: TGTGCCAGTGTTCTAGCGGGGTTCACAGATACGCAGTATTTT. This sequence encodes CASVLAGFTDTQYF.

This chain uses TRBV19 with TRBJ2-7; the match to TRBD2 covers 8 bases. The CDR3 totals 15 residues. Germline loops: CDR1 LNHDA, CDR2 SQIVND (reference sequence). V dropped 5 bases and J dropped 1; count of bases not matched to a gene: 7. The CDR3 here is CASSPSGRGSYEQYF. The DNA of the CDR3 is TGTGCCAGTAGTCCAAGCGGGAGAGGGTCCTACGAGCAGTACTTC.

The chain joins TRBV5-1 to TRBJ2-1, with 7 bases matching TRBD2. The J segment lost 7 bases and the V segment lost 0 bases, leaving 10 bases of the junction unmatched. CDR1 is SGHRS and CDR2 is YFSETQ in the germline V gene. There are 16 residues in the CDR3. The CDR3 protein is CASSLVPVGTTNEQFF. Written as DNA, the CDR3 is TGCGCCAGCAGCTTGGTACCGGTAGGGACTACTAATGAGCAGTTCTTC.

The chain couples TRBV7-6 to TRBJ2-5, with D perhaps matching TRBD2 (6 bases). V was trimmed by 3 bases and J by 5 bases, leaving 13 bases between them. Germline CDR1 reads SGHVS; CDR2 reads FNYEAQ. The CDR3 is made up of 14 amino acids. The CDR3 loop reads CASSFTLGRETQYF. CDR3 DNA sequence: TGTGCCAGCAGCTTTACGCTGGGGAGGGAGACCCAGTACTTC.

This chain uses TRBV15 with TRBJ1-1, with 9 bases identical to TRBD1. Trimming at V came to 6 bases and at J to 1 base, leaving 3 bases not matched to a gene. The CDR3 runs to 14 residues. The germline gives CDR1 LNHNV, CDR2 YYDKDF (reference sequence). CDR3 loop: CATSMDRGNTEAFF. The DNA of the CDR3 is TGTGCCACCAGTATGGACAGGGGGAACACTGAAGCTTTCTTT.

This chain connects TRBV6-1 to TRBJ1-3; the D gene is possibly TRBD1 (5 bases). Germline V gives CDR1 MNHNS, CDR2 SASEGT. The ends were cut back, 1 base at V and 2 bases at J, with 9 bases in the middle. This CDR3 contains 15 residues. CDR3 amino acids: CASSEEGGAGNTIYF. CDR3 nucleotides: TGTGCCAGCAGTGAAGAGGGAGGGGCTGGAAACACCATATATTTT.

V gene TRBV28 combines with J gene TRBJ1-5, with TRBD1 as a possible D gene (6 bases). The length of the CDR3 is 16 residues. V was trimmed by 3 bases and J by 0 bases, leaving 12 bases between them. Per the germline V gene, CDR1 is MDHEN and CDR2 is SYDVKM. The CDR3 region has the DNA TGTGCCAGCAGTTTCCGACAGGTCTATAGCAATCAGCCCCAGCATTTT. Amino acids: CASSFRQVYSNQPQHF.

This clone showed up just once. The rearrangement uses TRBV6-5 and TRBJ1-3; perhaps TRBD1 as D (5 bases). V was pared by 2 bases and J by 2 bases, with 10 bases between. Germline lookup yields CDR1 MNHEY and CDR2 SVGAGI. The CDR3 runs to 15 residues. The CDR3, as DNA: TGTGCCAGCAGTTACGGGGGGGTTACTGGAAACACCATATATTTT. It codes for CASSYGGVTGNTIYF.